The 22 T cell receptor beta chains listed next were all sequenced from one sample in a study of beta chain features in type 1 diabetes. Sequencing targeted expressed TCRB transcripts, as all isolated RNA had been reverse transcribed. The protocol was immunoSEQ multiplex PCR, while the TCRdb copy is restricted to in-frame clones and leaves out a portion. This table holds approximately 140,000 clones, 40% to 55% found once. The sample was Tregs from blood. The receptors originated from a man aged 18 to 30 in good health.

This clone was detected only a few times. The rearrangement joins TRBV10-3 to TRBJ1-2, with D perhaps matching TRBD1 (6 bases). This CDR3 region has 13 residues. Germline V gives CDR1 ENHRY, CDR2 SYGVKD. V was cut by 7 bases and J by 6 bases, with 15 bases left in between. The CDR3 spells CAIKPGVGDGYTF. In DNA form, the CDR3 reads TGTGCCATCAAGCCAGGGGTGGGCGATGGCTACACCTTC.

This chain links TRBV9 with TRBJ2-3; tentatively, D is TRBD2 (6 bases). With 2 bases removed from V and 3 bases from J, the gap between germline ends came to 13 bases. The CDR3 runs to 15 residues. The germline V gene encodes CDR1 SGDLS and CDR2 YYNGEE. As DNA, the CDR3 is TGTGCCAGCAGCGTGCGGGGCCTCGGGACAGATACGCAGTATTTT. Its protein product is CASSVRGLGTDTQYF. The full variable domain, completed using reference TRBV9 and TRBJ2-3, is DSGVTQTPKHLITATGQRVTLRCSPRSGDLSVYWYQQSLDQGLQFLIQYYNGEERAKGNILERFSAQQFPDLHSELNLSSLELGDSALYFCASSVRGLGTDTQYFGPGTRLTVL.

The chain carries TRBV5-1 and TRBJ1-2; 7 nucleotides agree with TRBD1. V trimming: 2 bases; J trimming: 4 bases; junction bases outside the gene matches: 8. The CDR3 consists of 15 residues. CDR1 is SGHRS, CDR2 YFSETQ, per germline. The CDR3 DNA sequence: TGCGCCAGCAGCTTCGATCGGGACAGTATCTATGGCTACACCTTC. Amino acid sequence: CASSFDRDSIYGYTF.

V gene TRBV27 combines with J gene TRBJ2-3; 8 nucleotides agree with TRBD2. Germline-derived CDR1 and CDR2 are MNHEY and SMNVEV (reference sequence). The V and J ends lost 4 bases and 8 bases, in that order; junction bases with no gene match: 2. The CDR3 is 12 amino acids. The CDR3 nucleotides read TGTGCCAGCAGTTCTGCGGGAGGTACGCAGTATTTT. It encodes CASSSAGGTQYF.

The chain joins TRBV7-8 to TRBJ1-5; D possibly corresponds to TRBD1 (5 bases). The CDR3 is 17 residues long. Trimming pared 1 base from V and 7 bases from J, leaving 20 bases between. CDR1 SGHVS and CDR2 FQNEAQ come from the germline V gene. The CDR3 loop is CASSLEEGWVYQQPQHF. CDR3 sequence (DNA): TGTGCCAGCAGCTTAGAGGAGGGGTGGGTTTATCAACAGCCCCAGCATTTT.

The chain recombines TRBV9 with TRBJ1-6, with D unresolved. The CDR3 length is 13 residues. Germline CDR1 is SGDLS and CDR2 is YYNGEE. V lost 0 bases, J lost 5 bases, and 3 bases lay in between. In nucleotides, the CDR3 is TGTGCCAGCAGCGTAGTAAATAATTCACCCCTCCACTTT. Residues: CASSVVNNSPLHF.

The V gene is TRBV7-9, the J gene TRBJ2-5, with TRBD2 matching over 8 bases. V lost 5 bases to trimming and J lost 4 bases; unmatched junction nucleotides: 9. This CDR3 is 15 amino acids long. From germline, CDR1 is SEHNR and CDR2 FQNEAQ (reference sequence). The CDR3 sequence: CASSTGGTFRETQYF. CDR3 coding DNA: TGTGCCAGCAGCACGGGAGGGACCTTTCGAGAGACCCAGTACTTC. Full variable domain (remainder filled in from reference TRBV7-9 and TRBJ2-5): DTGVSQNPRHKITKRGQNVTFRCDPISEHNRLYWYRQTLGQGPEFLTYFQNEAQLEKSRLLSDRFSAERPKGSFSTLEIQRTEQGDSAMYLCASSTGGTFRETQYFGPGTRLLVL.

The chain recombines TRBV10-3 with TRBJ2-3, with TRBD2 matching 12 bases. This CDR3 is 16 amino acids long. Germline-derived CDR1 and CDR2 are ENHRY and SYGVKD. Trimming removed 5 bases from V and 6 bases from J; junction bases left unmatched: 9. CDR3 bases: TGTGCCATCAGTACCTGGCGACTAGCGGGAGCGGATACGCAGTATTTT. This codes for CAISTWRLAGADTQYF.

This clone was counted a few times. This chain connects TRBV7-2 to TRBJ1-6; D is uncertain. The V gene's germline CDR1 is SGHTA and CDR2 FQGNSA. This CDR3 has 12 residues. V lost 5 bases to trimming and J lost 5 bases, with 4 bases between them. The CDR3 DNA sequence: TGTGCCAGCAGCCCTAATAATTCACCCCTCCACTTT. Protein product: CASSPNNSPLHF. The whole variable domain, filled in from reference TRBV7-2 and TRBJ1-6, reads GAGVSQSPSNKVTEKGKDVELRCDPISGHTALYWYRQSLGQGLEFLIYFQGNSAPDKSGLPSDRFSAERTGGSVSTLTIQRTQQEDSAVYLCASSPNNSPLHFGNGTRLTVT.

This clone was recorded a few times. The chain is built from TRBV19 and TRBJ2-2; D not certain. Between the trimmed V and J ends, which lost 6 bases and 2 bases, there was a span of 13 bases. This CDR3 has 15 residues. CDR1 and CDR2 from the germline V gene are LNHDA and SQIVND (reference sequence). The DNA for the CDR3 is TGTGCCAGTAGCCGACACTCCCTAAACACCGGGGAGCTGTTTTTT. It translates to CASSRHSLNTGELFF.

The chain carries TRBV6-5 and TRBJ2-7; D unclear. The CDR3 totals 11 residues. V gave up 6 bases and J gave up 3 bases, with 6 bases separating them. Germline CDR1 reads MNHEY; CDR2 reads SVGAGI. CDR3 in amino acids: CASRRFYEQYF. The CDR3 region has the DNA TGTGCCAGCAGGCGATTCTACGAGCAGTACTTC.

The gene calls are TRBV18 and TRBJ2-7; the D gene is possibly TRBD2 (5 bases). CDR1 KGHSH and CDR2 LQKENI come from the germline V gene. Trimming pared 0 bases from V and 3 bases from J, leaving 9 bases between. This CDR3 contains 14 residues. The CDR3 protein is CASSPPARGYEQYF. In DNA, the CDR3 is TGTGCCAGCTCACCACCCGCTCGGGGCTACGAGCAGTACTTC.

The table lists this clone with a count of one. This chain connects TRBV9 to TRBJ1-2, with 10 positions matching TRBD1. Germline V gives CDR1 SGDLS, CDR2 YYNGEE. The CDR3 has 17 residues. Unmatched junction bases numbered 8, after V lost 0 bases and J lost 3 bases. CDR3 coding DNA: TGTGCCAGCAGCGTAGGACAGCCGGGACAGGGGTACTATGGCTACACCTTC. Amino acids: CASSVGQPGQGYYGYTF.

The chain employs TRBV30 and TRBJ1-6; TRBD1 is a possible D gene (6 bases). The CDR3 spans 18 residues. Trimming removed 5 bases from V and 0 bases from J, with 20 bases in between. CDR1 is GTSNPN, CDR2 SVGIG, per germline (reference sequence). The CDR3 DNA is TGTGCCTGGGGCCGGACAGCCGCCTCAAGCTCCTATAATTCACCCCTCCACTTT. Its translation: CAWGRTAASSSYNSPLHF.

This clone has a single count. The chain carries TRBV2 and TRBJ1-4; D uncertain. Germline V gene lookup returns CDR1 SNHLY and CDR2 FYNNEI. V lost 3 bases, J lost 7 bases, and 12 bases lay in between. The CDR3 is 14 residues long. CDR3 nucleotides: TGTGCCAGCAGTGAGGGCAGATTGGGTGAAAAACTGTTTTTT. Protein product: CASSEGRLGEKLFF.

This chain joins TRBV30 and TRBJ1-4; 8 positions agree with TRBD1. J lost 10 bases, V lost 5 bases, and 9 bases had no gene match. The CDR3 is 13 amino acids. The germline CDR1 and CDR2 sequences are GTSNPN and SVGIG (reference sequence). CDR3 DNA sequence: TGTGCCTGGGAAGCAGGGGGCGCCGTAAAACTGTTTTTT. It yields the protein CAWEAGGAVKLFF.

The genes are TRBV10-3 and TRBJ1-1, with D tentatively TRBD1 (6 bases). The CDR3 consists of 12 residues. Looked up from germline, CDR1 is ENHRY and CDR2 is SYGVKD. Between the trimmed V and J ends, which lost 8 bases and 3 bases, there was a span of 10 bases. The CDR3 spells CAIQGQYTEAFF. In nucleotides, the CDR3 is TGTGCCATCCAAGGACAGTACACTGAAGCTTTCTTT.

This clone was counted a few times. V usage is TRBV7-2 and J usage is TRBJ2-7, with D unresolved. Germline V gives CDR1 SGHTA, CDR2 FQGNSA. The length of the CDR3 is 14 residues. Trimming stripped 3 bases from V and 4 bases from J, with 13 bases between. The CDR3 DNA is TGTGCCAGCAGCTTCTCCTACCTCGCTTACGAGCAGTACTTC. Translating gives CASSFSYLAYEQYF.

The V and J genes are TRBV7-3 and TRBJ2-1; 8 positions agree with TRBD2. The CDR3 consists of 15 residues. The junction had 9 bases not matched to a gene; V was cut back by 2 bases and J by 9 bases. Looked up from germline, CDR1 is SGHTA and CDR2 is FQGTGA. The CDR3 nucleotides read TGTGCCAGCAGCTTATCGGGGGGGCTGTCCCGTGAGCAGTTCTTC. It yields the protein CASSLSGGLSREQFF. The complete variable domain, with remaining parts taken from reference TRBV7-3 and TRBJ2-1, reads GAGVSQTPSNKVTEKGKYVELRCDPISGHTALYWYRQSLGQGPEFLIYFQGTGAADDSGLPNDRFFAVRPEGSVSTLKIQRTERGDSAVYLCASSLSGGLSREQFFGPGTRLTVL.

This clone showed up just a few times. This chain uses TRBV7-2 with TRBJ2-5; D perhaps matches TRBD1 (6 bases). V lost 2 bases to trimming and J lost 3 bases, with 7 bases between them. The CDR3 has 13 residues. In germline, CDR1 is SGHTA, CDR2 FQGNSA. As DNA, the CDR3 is TGTGCCAGCAGCTTAAACAGGGAAGAGACCCAGTACTTC. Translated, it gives CASSLNREETQYF. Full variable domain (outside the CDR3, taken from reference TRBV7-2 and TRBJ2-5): GAGVSQSPSNKVTEKGKDVELRCDPISGHTALYWYRQSLGQGLEFLIYFQGNSAPDKSGLPSDRFSAERTGGSVSTLTIQRTQQEDSAVYLCASSLNREETQYFGPGTRLLVL.

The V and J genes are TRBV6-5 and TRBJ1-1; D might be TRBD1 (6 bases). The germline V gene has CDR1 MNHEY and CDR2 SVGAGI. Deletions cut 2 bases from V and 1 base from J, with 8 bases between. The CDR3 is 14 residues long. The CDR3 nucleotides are TGTGCCAGCAGTTACCGGGGACAGAACACTGAAGCTTTCTTT. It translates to CASSYRGQNTEAFF.

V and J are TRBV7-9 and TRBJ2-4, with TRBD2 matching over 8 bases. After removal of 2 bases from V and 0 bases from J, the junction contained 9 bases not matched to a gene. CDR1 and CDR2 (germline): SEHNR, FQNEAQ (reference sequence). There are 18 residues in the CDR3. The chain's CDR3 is CASSLSLAVELAKNIQYF. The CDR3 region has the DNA TGTGCCAGCAGCTTATCACTAGCGGTAGAGCTAGCCAAAAACATTCAGTACTTC.